The present T cell receptor beta chain was sequenced within a study of T cells in Graves' hyperthyroidism and ophthalmopathy. The V end was cut by 4 bases, the J end by 2 bases, with 12 bases between. Looked up from germline, CDR1 is LGHDT and CDR2 is YNNKEL (reference sequence). The CDR3 is 14 amino acids. The study excluded patients with uncontrolled infection, other autoimmune disease, pregnancy or lactation. It was RNA transcripts that yielded the amplified TCR beta CDR3 regions. The HTBI primer set served for first-round RT-PCR of the TCR CDR3. In TCRdb, the multiplex PCR reads were re-called with MiXCR into one record per CDR3 protein. The table has almost 600,000 distinct CDR3 sequences, approximately 13% seen once.

The sequenced sample consisted of blood. The origin of this receptor is a woman in her 30s with Graves' hyperthyroidism that later progressed to Graves' ophthalmopathy. V gene TRBV3-1 combines with J gene TRBJ2-7, with D maybe TRBD1 (5 bases). CDR3 region: CASSRGPNTYEQYF. The CDR3 DNA reads as TGTGCCAGCAGCCGGGGCCCGAACACCTACGAGCAGTACTTC.